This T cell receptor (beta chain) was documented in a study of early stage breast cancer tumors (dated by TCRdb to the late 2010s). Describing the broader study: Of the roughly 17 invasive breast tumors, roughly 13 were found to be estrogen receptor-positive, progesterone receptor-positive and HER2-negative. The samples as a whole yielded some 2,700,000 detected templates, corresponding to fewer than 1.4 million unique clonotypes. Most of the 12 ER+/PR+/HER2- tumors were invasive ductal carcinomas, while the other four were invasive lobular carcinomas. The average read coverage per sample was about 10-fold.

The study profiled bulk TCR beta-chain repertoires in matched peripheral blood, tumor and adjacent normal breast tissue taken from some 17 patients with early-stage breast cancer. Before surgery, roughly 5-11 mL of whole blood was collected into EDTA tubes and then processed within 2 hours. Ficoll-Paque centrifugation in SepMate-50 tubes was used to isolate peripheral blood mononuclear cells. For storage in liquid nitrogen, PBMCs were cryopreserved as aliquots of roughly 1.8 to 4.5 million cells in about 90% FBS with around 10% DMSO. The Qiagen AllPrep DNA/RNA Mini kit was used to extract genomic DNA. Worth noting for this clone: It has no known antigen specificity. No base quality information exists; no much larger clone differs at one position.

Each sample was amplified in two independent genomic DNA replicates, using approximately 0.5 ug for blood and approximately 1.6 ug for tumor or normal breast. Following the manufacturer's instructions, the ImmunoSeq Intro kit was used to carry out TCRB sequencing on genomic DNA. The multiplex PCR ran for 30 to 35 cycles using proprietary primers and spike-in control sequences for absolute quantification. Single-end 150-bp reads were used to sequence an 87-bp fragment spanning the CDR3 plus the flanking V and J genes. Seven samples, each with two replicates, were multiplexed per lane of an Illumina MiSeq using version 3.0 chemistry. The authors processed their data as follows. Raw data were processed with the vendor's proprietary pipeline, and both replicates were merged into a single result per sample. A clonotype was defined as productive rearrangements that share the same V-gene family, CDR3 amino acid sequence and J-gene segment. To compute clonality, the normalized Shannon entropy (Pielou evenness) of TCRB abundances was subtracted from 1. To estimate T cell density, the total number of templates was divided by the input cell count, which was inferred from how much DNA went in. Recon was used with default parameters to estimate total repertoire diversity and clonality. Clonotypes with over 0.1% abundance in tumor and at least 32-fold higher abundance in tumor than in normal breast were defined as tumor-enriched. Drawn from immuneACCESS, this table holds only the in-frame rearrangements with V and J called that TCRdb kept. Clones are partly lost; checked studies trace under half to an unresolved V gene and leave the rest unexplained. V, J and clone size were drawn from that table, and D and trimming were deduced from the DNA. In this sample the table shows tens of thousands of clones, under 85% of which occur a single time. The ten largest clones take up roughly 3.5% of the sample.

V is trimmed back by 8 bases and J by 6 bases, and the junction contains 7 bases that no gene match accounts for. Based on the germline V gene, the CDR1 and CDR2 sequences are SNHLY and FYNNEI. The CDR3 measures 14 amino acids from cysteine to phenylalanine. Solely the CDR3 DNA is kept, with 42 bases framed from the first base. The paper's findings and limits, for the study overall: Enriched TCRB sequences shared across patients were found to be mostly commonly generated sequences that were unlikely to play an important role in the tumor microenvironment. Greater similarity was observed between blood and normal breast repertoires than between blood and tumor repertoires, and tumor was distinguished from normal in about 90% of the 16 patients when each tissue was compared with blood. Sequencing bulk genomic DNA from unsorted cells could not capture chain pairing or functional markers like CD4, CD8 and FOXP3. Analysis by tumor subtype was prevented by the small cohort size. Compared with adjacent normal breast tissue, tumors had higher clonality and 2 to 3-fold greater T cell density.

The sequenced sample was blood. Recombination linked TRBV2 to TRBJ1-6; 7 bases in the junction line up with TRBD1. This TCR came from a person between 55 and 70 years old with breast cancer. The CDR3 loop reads CASGRTGTNSPLHF. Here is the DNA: TGTGCCAGCGGAAGGACAGGAACTAATTCACCCCTCCACTTT.